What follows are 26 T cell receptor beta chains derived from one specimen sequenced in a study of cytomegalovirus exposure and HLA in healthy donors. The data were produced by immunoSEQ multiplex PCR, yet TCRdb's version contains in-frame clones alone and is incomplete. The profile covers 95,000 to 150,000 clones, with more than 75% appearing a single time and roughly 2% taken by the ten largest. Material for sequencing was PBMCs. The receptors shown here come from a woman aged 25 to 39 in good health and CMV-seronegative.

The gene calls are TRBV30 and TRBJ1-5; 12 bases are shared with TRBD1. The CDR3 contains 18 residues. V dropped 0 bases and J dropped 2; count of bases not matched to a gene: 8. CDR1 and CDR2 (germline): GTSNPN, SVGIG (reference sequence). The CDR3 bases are TGTGCCTGGAGTGTAGGGACAGGGGGCCCCGTACGCAATCAGCCCCAGCATTTT. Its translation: CAWSVGTGGPVRNQPQHF.

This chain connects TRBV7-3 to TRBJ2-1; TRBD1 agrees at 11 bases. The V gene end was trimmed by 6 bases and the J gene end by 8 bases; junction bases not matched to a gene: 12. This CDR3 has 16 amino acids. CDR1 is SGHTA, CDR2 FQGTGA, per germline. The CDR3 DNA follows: TGTGCCAGCAGGAGGAGGACAGGACAGGGGGCCGATGAGCAGTTCTTC. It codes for CASRRRTGQGADEQFF.

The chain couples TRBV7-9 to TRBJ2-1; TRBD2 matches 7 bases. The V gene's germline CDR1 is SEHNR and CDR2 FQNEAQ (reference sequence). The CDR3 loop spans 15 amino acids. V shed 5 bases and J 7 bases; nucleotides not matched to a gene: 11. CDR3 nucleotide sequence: TGTGCCAGCAGCGGTCGAGCGGGGCCTGGGAATGAGCAGTTCTTC. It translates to CASSGRAGPGNEQFF.

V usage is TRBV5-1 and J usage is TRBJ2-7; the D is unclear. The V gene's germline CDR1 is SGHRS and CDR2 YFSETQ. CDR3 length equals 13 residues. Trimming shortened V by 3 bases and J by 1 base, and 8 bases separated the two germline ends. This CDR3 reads CASSSDGSYEQYF. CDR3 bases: TGCGCCAGCAGCTCCGACGGGTCCTACGAGCAGTACTTC.

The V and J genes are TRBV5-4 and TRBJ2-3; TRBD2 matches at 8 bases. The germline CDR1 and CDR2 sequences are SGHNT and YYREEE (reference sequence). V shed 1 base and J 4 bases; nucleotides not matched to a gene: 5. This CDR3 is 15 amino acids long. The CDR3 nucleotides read TGTGCCAGCAGCTTGTCGGGGGGGCTTTCAGATACGCAGTATTTT. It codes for CASSLSGGLSDTQYF.

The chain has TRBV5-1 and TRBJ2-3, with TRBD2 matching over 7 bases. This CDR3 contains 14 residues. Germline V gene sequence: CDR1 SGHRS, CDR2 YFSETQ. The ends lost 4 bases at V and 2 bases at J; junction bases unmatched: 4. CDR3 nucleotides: TGCGCCAGCAGCGTAGGACTAGTCACAGATACGCAGTATTTT. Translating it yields CASSVGLVTDTQYF.

The CDR3 nucleotides read TGTGCCAGCAGCTTGGGAGGGACATCCGTCTATGGCTACACCTTC. It codes for CASSLGGTSVYGYTF. The chain combines TRBV7-8 with TRBJ1-2; D perhaps matches TRBD1 (6 bases). There are 15 residues in the CDR3. Germline-derived CDR1 and CDR2 are SGHVS and FQNEAQ. Trimming left V 3 bases short and J 4 bases short, with 15 bases between.

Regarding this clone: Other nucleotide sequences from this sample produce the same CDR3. CDR3 nucleotide sequence: TGTGCCAGCAGCTTAACGAGGAACACTGAAGCTTTCTTT. It is translated as CASSLTRNTEAFF. The chain joins TRBV7-3 to TRBJ1-1; D is uncertain. Trimming removed 0 bases from V and 1 base from J, with 3 bases in between. CDR1 and CDR2 from the germline V gene are SGHTA and FQGTGA. There are 13 residues in the CDR3.

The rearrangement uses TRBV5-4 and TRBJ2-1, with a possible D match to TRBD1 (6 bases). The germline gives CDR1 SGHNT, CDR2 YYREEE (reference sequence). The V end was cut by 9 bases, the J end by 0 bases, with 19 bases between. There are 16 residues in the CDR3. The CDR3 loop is CATHGARGISYNEQFF. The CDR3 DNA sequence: TGTGCCACCCACGGGGCCAGGGGAATCTCCTACAATGAGCAGTTCTTC.

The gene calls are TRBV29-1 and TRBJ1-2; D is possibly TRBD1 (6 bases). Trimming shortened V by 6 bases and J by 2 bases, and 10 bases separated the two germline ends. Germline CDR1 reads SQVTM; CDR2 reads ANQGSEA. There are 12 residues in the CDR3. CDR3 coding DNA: TGCAGCGTCGGACAGCCCAACTATGGCTACACCTTC. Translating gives CSVGQPNYGYTF.

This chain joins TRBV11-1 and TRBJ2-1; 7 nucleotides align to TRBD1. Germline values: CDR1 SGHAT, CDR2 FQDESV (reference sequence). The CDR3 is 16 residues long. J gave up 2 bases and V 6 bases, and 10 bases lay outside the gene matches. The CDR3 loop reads CASSEGAFVTYNEQFF. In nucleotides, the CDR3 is TGTGCCAGCAGTGAGGGGGCATTCGTCACCTACAATGAGCAGTTCTTC.

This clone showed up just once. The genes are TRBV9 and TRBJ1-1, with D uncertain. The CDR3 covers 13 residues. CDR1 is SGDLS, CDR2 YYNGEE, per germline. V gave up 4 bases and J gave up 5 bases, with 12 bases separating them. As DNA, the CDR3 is TGTGCCAGCAGCCCGCTCGCGGGGACTGAAGCTTTCTTT. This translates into CASSPLAGTEAFF.

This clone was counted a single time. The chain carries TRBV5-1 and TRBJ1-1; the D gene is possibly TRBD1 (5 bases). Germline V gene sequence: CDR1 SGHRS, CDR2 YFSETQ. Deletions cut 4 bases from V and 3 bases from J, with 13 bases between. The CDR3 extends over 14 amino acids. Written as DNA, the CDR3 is TGCGCCAGCAGCCAGGGCCCTCGGGACACTGAAGCTTTCTTT. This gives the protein CASSQGPRDTEAFF.

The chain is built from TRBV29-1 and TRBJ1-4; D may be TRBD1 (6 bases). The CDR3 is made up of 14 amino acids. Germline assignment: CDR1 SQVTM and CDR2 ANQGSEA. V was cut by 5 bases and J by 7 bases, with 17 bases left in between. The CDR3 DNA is TGCAGCGTTCTATTGGGAGGGGGAGGTGAAAAACTGTTTTTT. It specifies CSVLLGGGGEKLFF.

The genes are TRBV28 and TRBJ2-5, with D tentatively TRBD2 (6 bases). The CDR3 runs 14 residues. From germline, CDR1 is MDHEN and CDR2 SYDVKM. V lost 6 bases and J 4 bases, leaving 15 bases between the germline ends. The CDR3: CASSWAGPGETQYF. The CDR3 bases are TGTGCCAGCAGCTGGGCGGGGCCGGGAGAGACCCAGTACTTC.

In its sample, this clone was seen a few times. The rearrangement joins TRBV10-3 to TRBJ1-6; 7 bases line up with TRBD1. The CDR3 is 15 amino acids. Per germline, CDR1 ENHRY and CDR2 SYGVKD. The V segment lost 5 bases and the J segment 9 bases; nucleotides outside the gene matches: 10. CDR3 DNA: TGTGCCATCAGTTCCGAACAGGGACAGTTTTCACCCCTCCACTTT. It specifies CAISSEQGQFSPLHF.

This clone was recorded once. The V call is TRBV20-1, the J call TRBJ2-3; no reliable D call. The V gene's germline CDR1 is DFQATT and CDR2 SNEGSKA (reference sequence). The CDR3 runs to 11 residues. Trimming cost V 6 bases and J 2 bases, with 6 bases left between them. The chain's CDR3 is CSAIHTDTQYF. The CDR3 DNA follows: TGCAGTGCAATTCACACAGATACGCAGTATTTT.

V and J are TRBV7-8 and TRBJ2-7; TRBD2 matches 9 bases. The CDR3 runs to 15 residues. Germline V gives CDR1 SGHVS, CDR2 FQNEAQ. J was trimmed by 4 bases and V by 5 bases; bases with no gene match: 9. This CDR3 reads CASSHPPSGVYEQYF. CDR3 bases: TGTGCCAGCAGCCACCCCCCTAGCGGGGTTTACGAGCAGTACTTC.

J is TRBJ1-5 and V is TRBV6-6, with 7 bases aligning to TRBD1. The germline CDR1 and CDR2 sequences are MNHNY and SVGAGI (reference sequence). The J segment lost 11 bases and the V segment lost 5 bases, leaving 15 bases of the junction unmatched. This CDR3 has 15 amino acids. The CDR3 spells CASSPPDRVIMTQHF. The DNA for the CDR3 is TGTGCCAGCAGTCCTCCTGACAGGGTAATCATGACCCAGCATTTT.

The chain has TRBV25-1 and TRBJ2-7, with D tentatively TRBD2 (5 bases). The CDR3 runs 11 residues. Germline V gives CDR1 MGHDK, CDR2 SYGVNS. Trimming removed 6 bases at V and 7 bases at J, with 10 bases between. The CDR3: CASRGVGEQYF. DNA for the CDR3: TGTGCCAGCAGGGGAGTCGGGGAGCAGTACTTC.

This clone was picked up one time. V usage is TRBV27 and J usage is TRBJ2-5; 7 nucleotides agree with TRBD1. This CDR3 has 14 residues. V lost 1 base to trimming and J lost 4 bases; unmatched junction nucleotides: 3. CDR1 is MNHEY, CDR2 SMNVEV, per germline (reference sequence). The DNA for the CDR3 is TGTGCCAGCAGTTTATACCGACAGGGAGAGACCCAGTACTTC. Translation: CASSLYRQGETQYF.

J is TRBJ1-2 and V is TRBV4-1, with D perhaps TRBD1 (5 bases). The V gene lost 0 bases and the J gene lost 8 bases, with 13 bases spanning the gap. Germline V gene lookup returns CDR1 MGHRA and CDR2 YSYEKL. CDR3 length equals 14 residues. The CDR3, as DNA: TGCGCCAGCAGCCAAGAACCCCGGAAGGGGGGCTACACCTTC. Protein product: CASSQEPRKGGYTF.

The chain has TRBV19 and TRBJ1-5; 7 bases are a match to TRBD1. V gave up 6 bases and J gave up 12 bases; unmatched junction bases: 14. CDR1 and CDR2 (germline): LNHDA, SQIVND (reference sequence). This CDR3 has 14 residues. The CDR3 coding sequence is TGTGCCAGTAGACATGACAGGGATGAGATCCTCCAGCATTTT. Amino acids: CASRHDRDEILQHF.

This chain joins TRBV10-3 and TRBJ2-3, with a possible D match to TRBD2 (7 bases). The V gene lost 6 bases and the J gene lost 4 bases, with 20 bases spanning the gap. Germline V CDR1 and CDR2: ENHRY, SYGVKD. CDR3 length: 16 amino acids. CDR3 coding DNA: TGTGCCATCAGACCCGAGGGGAGGGGGATTGCAGATACGCAGTATTTT. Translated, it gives CAIRPEGRGIADTQYF.

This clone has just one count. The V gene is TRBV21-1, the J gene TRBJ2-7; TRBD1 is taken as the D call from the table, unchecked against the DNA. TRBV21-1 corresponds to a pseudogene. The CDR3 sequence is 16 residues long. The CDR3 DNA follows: TGTGCCAGCAGCTGCAGGGGAGAAGGGTTTGACTACGAGCAGTACTTC. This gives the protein CASSCRGEGFDYEQYF.

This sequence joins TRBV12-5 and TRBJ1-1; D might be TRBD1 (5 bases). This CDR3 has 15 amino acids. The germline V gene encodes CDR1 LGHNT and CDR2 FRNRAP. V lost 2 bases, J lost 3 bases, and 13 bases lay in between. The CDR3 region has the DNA TGTGCTAGTGGTTTGAGGGGCCCCCGGGACACTGAAGCTTTCTTT. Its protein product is CASGLRGPRDTEAFF. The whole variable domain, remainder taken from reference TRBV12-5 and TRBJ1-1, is DARVTQTPRHKVTEMGQEVTMRCQPILGHNTVFWYRQTMMQGLELLAYFRNRAPLDDSGMPKDRFSAEMPDATLATLKIQPSEPRDSAVYFCASGLRGPRDTEAFFGQGTRLTVV.